Below, one TCR beta chain is given with its context. Its antigen is currently unknown. This entry comes from a study of cytomegalovirus exposure and HLA in healthy donors. Study-wide points: A list of around 160 TCR beta chains associated with cytomegalovirus was given. A later analysis found most CMV-associated TCR beta chains apparently HLA-restricted.

The germline gives CDR1 SGHKS, CDR2 YYEKEE (reference sequence). J was trimmed by 5 bases and V by 2 bases; bases with no gene match: 12. There are 18 residues in the CDR3. The PCR used 60 Vbeta and 13 Jbeta primers. Sequencing was performed with immunoSEQ multiplex PCR; in TCRdb, only in-frame clones are kept and a portion is missing. Among some 90,000 clones listed, around 73% were seen once. The sequence was obtained from a woman aged 40-49 years in good health and CMV-seronegative. Material: PBMCs. V and J are TRBV5-5 and TRBJ2-5; 13 nucleotides match TRBD2. The CDR3 DNA reads TGTGCCAGCAGCTTACTAGCGGGAGGGCCGATAAGTGAGGAGACCCAGTACTTC. Encoded protein: CASSLLAGGPISEETQYF.